This T cell receptor beta chain was sequenced for a study of response to subunit inactivated influenza vaccine. Study findings and constraints: A suggestion made by the authors is that each seasonal influenza vaccination recruits few new T cells.

Concerning this clonotype itself: Its antigen remains unknown.

The ends were cut back, 5 bases at V and 3 bases at J, with 11 bases in the middle. CDR3 length equals 13 residues. Germline CDR1 reads SQVTM; CDR2 reads ANQGSEA. In TCRdb, the RT-PCR reads were re-called with MiXCR into one record per CDR3 protein. The data show just over 300,000 distinct CDR3 sequences, 21% seen once. This receptor was taken from a man aged 50 to 75 who received an inactivated influenza vaccine. The source was PBMCs from blood, collected less than 22 months after vaccination. This chain links TRBV29-1 with TRBJ1-5; possibly TRBD1 for D (5 bases). CDR3 sequence reads: CSVSGADNQPQHF. In DNA, the CDR3 is TGCAGCGTTAGCGGGGCGGACAATCAGCCCCAGCATTTT.